This record concerns one T cell receptor (beta chain) sequence. No antigen is known for it. Germline V gene data show CDR1 as SNHLY and CDR2 as FYNNEI. The length of the CDR3 is 14 residues. The data stem from a study of T cells expressing NK-cell markers. On the study more broadly: Repertoires of TCR beta were obtained from T cells sorted as CD3+CD56+NKG2C+, CD3+CD56+NKG2C- and CD3+CD56-NKG2C+. One of the eight sequenced donors was seronegative, whereas the other seven were HCMV-seropositive.

Study outcomes and limitations: In a handful of donors, dominant NKG2C+ clonotypes were roughly 1.0-8% of CD8+ T cells.

TCRdb re-called the 5' RACE reads and gives one entry per CDR3 protein, without DNA. The sample totals a few hundred thousand distinct CDR3 sequences. The sequencing input was blood T cells: a sorted CD56 or NKG2C T cell subset, CD4+ or CD8+ T cells, or bulk PBMC T cells (not recorded which). The sequence was obtained from a man aged 18 to 70 in good health. The genes are TRBV2 and TRBJ1-2; TCRdb indicates TRBD1, and absent DNA this call remains unverified. CDR3: CASSDQQGVSGYTF.